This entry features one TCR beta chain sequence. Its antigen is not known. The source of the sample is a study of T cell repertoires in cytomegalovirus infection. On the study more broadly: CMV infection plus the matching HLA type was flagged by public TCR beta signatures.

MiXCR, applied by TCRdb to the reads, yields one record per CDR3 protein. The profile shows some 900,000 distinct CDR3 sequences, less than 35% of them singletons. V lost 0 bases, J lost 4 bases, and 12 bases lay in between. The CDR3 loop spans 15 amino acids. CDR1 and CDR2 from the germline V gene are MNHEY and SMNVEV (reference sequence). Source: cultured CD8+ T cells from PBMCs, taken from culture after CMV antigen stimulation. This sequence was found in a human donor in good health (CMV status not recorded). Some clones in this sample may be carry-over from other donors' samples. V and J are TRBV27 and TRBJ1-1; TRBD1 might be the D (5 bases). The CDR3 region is CASSLSGTVRTEAFF. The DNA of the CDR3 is TGTGCCAGCAGTTTATCCGGGACGGTCCGCACTGAAGCTTTCTTT.